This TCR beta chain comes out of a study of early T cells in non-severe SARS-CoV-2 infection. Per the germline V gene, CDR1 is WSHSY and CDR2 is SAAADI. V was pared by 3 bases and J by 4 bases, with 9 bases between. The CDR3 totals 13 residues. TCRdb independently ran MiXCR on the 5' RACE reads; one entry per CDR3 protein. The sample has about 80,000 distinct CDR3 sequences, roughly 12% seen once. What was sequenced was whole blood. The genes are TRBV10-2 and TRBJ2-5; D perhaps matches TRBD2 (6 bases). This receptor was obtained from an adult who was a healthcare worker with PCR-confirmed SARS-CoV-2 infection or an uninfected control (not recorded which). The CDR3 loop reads CASSDPSVETQYF. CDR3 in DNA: TGCGCCAGCAGTGACCCTAGCGTAGAGACCCAGTACTTC.